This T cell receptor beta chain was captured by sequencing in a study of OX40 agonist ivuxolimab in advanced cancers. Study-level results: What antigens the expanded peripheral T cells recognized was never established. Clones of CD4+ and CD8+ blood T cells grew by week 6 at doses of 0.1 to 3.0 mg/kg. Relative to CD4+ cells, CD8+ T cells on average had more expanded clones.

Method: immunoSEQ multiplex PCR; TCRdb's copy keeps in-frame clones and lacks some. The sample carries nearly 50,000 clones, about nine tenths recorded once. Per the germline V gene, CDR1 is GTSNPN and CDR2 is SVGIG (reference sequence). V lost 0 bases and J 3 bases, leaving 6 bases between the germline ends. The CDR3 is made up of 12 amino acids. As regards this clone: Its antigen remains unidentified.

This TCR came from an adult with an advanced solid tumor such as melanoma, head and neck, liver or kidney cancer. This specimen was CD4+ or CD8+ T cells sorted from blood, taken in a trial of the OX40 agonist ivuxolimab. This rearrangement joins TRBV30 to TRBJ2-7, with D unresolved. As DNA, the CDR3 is TGTGCCTGGAGTGTTACAGACTACGAGCAGTACTTC. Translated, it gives CAWSVTDYEQYF.